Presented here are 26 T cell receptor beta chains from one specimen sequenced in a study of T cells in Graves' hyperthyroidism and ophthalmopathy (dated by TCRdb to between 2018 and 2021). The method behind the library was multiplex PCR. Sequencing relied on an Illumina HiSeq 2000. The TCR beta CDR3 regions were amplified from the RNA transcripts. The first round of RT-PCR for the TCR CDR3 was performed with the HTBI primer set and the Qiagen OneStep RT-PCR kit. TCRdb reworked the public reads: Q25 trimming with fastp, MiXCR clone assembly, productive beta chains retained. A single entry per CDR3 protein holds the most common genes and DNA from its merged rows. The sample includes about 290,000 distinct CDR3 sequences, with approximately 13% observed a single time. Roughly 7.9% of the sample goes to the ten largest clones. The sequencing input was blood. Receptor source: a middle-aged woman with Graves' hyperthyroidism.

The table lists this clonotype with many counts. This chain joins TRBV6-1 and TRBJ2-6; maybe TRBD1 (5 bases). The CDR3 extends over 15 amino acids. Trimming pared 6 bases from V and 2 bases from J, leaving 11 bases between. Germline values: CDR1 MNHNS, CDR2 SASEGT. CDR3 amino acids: CASSRPGTGANVLTF. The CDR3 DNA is TGTGCCAGCAGCCGTCCAGGGACTGGGGCCAACGTCCTGACTTTC.

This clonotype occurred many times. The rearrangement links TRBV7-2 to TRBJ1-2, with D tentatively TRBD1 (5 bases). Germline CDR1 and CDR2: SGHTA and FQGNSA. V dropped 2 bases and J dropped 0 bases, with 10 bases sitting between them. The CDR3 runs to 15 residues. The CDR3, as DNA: TGTGCCAGCAGCTTATACCAGGGAGCTAACTATGGCTACACCTTC. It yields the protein CASSLYQGANYGYTF.

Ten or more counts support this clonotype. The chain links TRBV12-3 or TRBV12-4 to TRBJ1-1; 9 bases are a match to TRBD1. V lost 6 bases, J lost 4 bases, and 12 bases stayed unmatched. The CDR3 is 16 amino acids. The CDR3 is CASRPLQGAGGTEAFF. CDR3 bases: TGTGCCAGCAGACCCCTACAGGGGGCGGGTGGCACTGAAGCTTTCTTT.

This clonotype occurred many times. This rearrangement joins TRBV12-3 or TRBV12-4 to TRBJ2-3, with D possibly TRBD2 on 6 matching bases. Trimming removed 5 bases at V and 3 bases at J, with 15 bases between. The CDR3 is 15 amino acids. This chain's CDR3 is CASSTGLLETDTQYF. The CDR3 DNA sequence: TGTGCCAGCAGTACTGGACTACTGGAGACAGATACGCAGTATTTT.

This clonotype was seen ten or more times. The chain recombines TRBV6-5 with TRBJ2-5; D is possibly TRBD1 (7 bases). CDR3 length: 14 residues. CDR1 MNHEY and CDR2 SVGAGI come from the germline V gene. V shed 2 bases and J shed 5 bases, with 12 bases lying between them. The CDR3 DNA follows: TGTGCCAGCAGTTACGGAGGGGGCAAGGAGACCCAGTACTTC. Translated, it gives CASSYGGGKETQYF.

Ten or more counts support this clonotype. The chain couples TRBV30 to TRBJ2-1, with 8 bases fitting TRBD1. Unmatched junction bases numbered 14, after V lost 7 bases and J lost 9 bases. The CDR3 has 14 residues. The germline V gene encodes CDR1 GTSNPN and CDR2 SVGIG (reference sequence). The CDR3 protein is CAFAALDRVVEQFF. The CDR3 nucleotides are TGTGCCTTCGCTGCCTTGGACAGGGTCGTTGAGCAGTTCTTC.

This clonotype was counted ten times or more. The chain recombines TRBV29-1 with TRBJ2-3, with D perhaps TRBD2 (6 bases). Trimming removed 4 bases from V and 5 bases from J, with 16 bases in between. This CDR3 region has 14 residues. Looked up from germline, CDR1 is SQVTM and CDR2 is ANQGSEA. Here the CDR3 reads CSVALTKGGDTQYF. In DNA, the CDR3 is TGCAGCGTTGCACTGACCAAGGGAGGAGATACGCAGTATTTT.

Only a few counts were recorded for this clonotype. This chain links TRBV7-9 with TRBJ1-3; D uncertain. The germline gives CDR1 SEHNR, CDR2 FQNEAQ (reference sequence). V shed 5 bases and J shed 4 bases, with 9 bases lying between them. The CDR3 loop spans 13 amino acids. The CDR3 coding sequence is TGTGCCAGCAGCCTTTGGTCAGGAAACACCATATATTTT. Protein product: CASSLWSGNTIYF.

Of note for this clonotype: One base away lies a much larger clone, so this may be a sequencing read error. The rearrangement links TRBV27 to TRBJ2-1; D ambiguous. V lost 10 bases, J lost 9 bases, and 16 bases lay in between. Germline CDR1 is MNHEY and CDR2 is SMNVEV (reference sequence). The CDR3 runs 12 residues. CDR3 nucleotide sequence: TGTGCCAACAACCGTCCCGGCGGTGAGCAGTTCTTC. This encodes CANNRPGGEQFF.

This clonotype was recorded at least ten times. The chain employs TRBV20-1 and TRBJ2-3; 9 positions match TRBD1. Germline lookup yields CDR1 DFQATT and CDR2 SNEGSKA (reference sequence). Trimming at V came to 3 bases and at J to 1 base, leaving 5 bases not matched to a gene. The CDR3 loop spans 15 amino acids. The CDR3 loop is CSASVRDRGTDTQYF. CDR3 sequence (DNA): TGCAGTGCTAGCGTCCGGGACAGGGGCACAGATACGCAGTATTTT.

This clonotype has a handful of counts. CDR3 in amino acids: CASRKDRNYGYTF. The CDR3 DNA follows: TGTGCCAGCAGGAAGGACAGAAACTATGGCTACACCTTC. The chain joins TRBV6-1 to TRBJ1-2; D is possibly TRBD1 (6 bases). Germline V gene data show CDR1 as MNHNS and CDR2 as SASEGT. Trimming cost V 6 bases and J 2 bases, with 10 bases left between them. The CDR3 extends over 13 amino acids.

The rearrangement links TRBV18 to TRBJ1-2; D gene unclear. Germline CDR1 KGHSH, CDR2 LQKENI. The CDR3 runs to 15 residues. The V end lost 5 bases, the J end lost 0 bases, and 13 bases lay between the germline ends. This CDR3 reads CASSEVGQANYGYTF. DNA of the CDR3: TGTGCCAGCTCAGAGGTCGGTCAAGCTAACTATGGCTACACCTTC.

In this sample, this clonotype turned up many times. This chain's CDR3 is CASSSSHGGAAEAFF. CDR3 bases: TGTGCCAGCAGCTCCTCTCATGGGGGGGCGGCTGAAGCTTTCTTT. The V gene is TRBV11-3, the J gene TRBJ1-1; maybe TRBD1 (6 bases). V lost 4 bases and J lost 6, with 18 bases in between. Germline loops: CDR1 SGHNT, CDR2 YENEEA. This CDR3 comprises 15 residues.

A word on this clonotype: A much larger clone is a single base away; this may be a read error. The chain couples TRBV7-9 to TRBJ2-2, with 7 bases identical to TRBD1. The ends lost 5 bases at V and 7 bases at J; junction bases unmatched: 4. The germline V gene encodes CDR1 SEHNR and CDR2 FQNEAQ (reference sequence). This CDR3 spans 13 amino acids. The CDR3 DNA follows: TGTGCCAGCAGCCCTCGACAGGGCGGGGAGCTGTTTTTT. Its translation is CASSPRQGGELFF.

The CDR3 spells CSAPGQGSFAFF. The CDR3 DNA reads TGCAGTGCGCCGGGACAGGGGAGTTTTGCGTTCTTT. The chain carries TRBV20-1 and TRBJ1-1; 10 bases line up with TRBD1. The CDR3 is made up of 12 amino acids. V shed 6 bases and J 14 bases; nucleotides not matched to a gene: 12. Looked up from germline, CDR1 is DFQATT and CDR2 is SNEGSKA (reference sequence).

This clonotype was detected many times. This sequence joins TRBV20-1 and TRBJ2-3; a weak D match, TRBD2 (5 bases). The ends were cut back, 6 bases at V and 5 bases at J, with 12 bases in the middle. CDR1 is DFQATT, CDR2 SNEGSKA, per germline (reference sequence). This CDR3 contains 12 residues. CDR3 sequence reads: CSAVPLGDTQYF. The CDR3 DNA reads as TGCAGTGCAGTCCCACTAGGAGATACGCAGTATTTT.

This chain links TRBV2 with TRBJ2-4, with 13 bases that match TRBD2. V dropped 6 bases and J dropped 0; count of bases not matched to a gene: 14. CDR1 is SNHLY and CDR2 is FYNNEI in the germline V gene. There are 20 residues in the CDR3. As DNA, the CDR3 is TGTGCCAGCAGGCCGCCCTCCGGGACTAGCGGGACCCTAGCCAAAAACATTCAGTACTTC. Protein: CASRPPSGTSGTLAKNIQYF.

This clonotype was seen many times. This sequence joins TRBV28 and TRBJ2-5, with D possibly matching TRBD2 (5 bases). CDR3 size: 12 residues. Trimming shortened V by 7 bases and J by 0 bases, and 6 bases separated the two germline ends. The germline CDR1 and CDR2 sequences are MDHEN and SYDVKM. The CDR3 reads CASTGNQETQYF. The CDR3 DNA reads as TGTGCCAGCACGGGAAACCAAGAGACCCAGTACTTC.

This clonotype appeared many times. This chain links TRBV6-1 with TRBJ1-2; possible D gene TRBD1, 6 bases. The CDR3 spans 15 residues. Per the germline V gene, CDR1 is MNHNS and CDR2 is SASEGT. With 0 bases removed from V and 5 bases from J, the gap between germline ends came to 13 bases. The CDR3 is CASSEAAGVLYGYTF. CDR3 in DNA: TGTGCCAGCAGTGAAGCTGCAGGGGTACTTTATGGCTACACCTTC.

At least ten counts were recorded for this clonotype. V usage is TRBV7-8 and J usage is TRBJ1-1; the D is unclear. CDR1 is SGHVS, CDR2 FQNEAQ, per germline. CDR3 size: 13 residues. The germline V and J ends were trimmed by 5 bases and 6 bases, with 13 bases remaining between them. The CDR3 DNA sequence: TGTGCCAGCAGCCTTGGGCCAGGCCCTGAAGCTTTCTTT. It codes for CASSLGPGPEAFF.

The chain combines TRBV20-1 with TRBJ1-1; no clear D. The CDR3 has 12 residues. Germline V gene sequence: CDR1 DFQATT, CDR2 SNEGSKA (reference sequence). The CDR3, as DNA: TGCAGCGGAGGGTCTGGGAACACTGAAGCTTTCTTT. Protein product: CSGGSGNTEAFF.

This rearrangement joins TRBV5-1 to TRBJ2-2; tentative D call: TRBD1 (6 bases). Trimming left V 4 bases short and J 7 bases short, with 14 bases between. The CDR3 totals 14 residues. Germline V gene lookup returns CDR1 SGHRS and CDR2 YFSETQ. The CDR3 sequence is CASSGLGAGGELFF. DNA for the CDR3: TGCGCCAGCAGCGGACTGGGGGCGGGCGGGGAGCTGTTTTTT.

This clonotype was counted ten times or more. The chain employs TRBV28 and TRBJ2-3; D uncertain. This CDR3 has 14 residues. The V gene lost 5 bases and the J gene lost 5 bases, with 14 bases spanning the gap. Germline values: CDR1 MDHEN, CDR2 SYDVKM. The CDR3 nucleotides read TGTGCCAGCAGTCCGATCAAGGACCAAGATACGCAGTATTTT. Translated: CASSPIKDQDTQYF.

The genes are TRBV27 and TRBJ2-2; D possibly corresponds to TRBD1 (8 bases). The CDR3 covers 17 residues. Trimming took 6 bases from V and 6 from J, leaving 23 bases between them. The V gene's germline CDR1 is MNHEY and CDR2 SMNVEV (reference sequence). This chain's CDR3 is CASRGNRGRAFPGELFF. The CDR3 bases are TGTGCCAGCAGGGGAAACAGGGGGAGGGCCTTCCCCGGGGAGCTGTTTTTT.

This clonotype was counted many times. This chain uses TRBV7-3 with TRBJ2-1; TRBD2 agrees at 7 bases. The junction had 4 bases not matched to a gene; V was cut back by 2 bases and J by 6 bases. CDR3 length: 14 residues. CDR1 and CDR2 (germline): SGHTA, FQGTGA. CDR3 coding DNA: TGTGCCAGCAGCTTAGACGGGAGGTTCAATGAGCAGTTCTTC. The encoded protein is CASSLDGRFNEQFF. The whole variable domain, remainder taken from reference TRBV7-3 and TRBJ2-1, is GAGVSQTPSNKVTEKGKYVELRCDPISGHTALYWYRQSLGQGPEFLIYFQGTGAADDSGLPNDRFFAVRPEGSVSTLKIQRTERGDSAVYLCASSLDGRFNEQFFGPGTRLTVL.

The CDR3, as DNA: TGTGCCATCACTCGTAGCGGTACCTCCTACGAGCAGTACTTC. This codes for CAITRSGTSYEQYF. The chain employs TRBV10-3 and TRBJ2-7; perhaps TRBD2 as D (6 bases). Per the germline V gene, CDR1 is ENHRY and CDR2 is SYGVKD. This CDR3 spans 14 amino acids. Trimming pared 7 bases from V and 0 bases from J, leaving 13 bases between.